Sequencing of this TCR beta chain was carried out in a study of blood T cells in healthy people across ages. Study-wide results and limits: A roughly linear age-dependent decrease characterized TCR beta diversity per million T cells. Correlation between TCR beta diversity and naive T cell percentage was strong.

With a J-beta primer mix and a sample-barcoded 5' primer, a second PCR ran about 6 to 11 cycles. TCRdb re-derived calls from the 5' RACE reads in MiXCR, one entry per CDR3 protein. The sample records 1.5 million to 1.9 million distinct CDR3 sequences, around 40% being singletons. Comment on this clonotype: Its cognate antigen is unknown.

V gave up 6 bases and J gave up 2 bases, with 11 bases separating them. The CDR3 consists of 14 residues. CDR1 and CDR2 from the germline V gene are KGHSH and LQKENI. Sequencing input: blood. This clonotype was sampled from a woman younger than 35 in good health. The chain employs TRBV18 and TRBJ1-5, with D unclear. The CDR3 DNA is TGTGCCAGCTCCCCCCGGAGTGGCAATCAGCCCCAGCATTTT. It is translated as CASSPRSGNQPQHF.